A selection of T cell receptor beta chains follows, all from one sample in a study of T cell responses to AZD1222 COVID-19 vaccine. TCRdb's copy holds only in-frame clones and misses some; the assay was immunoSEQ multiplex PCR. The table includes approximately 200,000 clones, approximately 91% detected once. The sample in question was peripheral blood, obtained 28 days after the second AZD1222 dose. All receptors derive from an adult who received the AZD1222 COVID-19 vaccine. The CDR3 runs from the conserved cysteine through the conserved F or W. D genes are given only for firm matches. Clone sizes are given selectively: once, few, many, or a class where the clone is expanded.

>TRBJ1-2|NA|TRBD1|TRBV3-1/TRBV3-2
TGTGCCAGCAGCCATGCAGGGACAGGGTGGGTTGATGGCTACACCTTC
CASSHAGTGWVDGYTF
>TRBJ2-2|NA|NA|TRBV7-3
TGTGCCAGCAGCCCACTCGGAGGGGGGGAGCTGTTTTTT
CASSPLGGGELFF
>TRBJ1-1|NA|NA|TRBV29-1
TGCAGCGCCCGAGTTCCCCAGATGAACACTGAAGCTTTCTTT
CSARVPQMNTEAFF
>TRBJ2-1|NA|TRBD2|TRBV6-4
TGTGCCAGCAGTGATAAGTGGACTAGCGGGACCCCTATGAATGAGCAGTTCTTC
CASSDKWTSGTPMNEQFF
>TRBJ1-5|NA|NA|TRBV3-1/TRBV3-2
TGTGCCAGCAGCCAATTCCGGGAGCAGCCCCAGCATTTT
CASSQFREQPQHF
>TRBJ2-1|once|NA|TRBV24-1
TGTGCCACCAGTGATCCCTTCAGTAGTCCGAAATTTGATGAGCAGTTCTTC
CATSDPFSSPKFDEQFF
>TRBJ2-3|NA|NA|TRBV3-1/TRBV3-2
TGTGCCAGCAGCCAACAGGTCGATACGCAGTATTTT
CASSQQVDTQYF
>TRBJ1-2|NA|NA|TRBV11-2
TGTGCCAGCAGCTTACGACCGGAGCTGGACTATGGCTACACCTTC
CASSLRPELDYGYTF
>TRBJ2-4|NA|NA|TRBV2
TGTGCCAGCAGTGAACTAGCGTTAGCCAAAAACATTCAGTACTTC
CASSELALAKNIQYF
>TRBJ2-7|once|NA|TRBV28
TGTGCCAGCAGTTCCTCCGGGGCCCACACCTACGAGCAGTACTTC
CASSSSGAHTYEQYF
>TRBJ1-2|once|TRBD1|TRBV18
TGTGCCAGCTCACCAGGGCGACAGGGGAACTATGGCTACACCTTC
CASSPGRQGNYGYTF
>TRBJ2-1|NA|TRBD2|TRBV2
TGTGCCAGCAGTGAAAATAGCGGGGCCTACAATGAGCAGTTCTTC
CASSENSGAYNEQFF